Listed here are 18 T cell receptor beta chains from one sample, sequenced in a study of blood T cell repertoires in COVID-19. Libraries were prepared by immunoSEQ multiplex PCR; TCRdb keeps only in-frame clonotypes and omits some of them. Seen here are around 290,000 clones, about 89% observed once, and the top ten hold 1.7%. Material for sequencing was PBMCs or T cells enriched from blood (not recorded which). The receptors stem from a woman in her 40s who had recovered from COVID-19.

The rearrangement joins TRBV27 to TRBJ1-1; D might be TRBD1 (6 bases). CDR1 and CDR2 from the germline V gene are MNHEY and SMNVEV (reference sequence). The V and J ends lost 6 bases and 5 bases respectively, with 16 bases between them. The CDR3 is made up of 14 amino acids. For the CDR3, the DNA is TGTGCCAGCAGCCGGGGGGGGCAGCGTACTGAAGCTTTCTTT. Its translation: CASSRGGQRTEAFF.

The CDR3 spells CASSPRQGVLQPQHF. For the CDR3, the DNA is TGTGCCAGCAGCCCCCGACAGGGAGTTTTGCAGCCCCAGCATTTT. This rearrangement joins TRBV3-1 (or the pseudogene TRBV3-2) to TRBJ1-5; 7 bases match TRBD1. CDR1 and CDR2 (germline): LGHDT, YNNKEL (reference sequence). V lost 4 bases and J lost 7; bases outside the gene matches: 10. The CDR3 has 15 amino acids.

Worth noting for this clone: The junction departs from germline at one end; a sequencing error may be responsible. V and J are TRBV7-9 and TRBJ1-1; tentatively, D is TRBD1 (6 bases). CDR3 length equals 14 residues. CDR1 is SEHNR, CDR2 FQNEAQ, per germline (reference sequence). The CDR3 loop reads CASSPGQGYNPDSF. The DNA for the CDR3 is TGTGCCAGCAGTCCGGGACAAGGGTACAATCCCGATTCATTT.

For this clone: One end of the junction does not line up with germline, which may come from a read error. The CDR3 DNA is TGTGCTAGCAGCCCGTCACTAGCGGGAGAGATTCAGGGCACAGATACGCAGTATTTT. Its protein is CASSPSLAGEIQGTDTQYF. The chain has TRBV7-7 and TRBJ2-3; 11 positions match TRBD2. The germline gives CDR1 SSHAT, CDR2 FNYEAQ (reference sequence). There are 19 residues in the CDR3.

This chain uses TRBV2 with TRBJ2-1; TRBD2 aligns across 8 bases. The V gene end was trimmed by 10 bases and the J gene end by 0 bases; junction bases not matched to a gene: 5. CDR1 is SNHLY and CDR2 is FYNNEI in the germline V gene. The CDR3 extends over 14 amino acids. The CDR3: CATKSGSSYNEQFF. The DNA for the CDR3 is TGTGCCACGAAGAGCGGGAGCTCCTACAATGAGCAGTTCTTC.

The J gene is TRBJ2-3, the V gene TRBV4-2; TRBD2 matches at 11 bases. Germline assignment: CDR1 LGHNA and CDR2 YNFKEQ. V lost 1 base to trimming and J lost 5 bases; unmatched junction nucleotides: 8. The CDR3 totals 17 residues. CDR3 in DNA: TGTGCCAGCAGCCAAGTTGTAGCGGGAGGGCCGGTAGATACGCAGTATTTT. Amino acid sequence: CASSQVVAGGPVDTQYF.

The chain carries TRBV5-1 and TRBJ1-4; 7 bases agree with TRBD1. CDR1 and CDR2 from the germline V gene are SGHRS and YFSETQ. This CDR3 has 15 amino acids. The V gene end was trimmed by 3 bases and the J gene end by 3 bases; junction bases not matched to a gene: 5. CDR3 protein: CASSSTGAPNEKLFF. The CDR3 DNA follows: TGCGCCAGCAGCTCTACAGGGGCTCCTAATGAAAAACTGTTTTTT.

This chain links TRBV18 with TRBJ2-5, with 11 bases that match TRBD1. V lost 3 bases, J lost 7 bases, and 4 bases stayed unmatched. Germline V gene lookup returns CDR1 KGHSH and CDR2 LQKENI. The CDR3 is 14 residues long. The CDR3 here is CASSPGQGAGTQYF. For the CDR3, the DNA is TGTGCCAGCTCACCCGGACAGGGGGCTGGGACCCAGTACTTC.

J is TRBJ1-1 and V is TRBV5-4, with TRBD1 identical over 7 bases. Germline trimming cut 2 bases from V and 5 bases from J; bases unmatched to any gene: 6. Germline V gene data show CDR1 as SGHNT and CDR2 as YYREEE (reference sequence). CDR3 length: 14 amino acids. As DNA, the CDR3 is TGTGCCAGCAGCTTCACAGGGGATAAGACTGAAGCTTTCTTT. Translating gives CASSFTGDKTEAFF.

The chain recombines TRBV6-5 with TRBJ1-6; 9 bases agree with TRBD1. The CDR3 loop spans 15 amino acids. Germline V lookup: CDR1 MNHEY, CDR2 SVGAGI. J lost 7 bases, V lost 6 bases, and 7 bases had no gene match. The chain's CDR3 is CASRRDRANNSPLHF. The CDR3 region has the DNA TGTGCCAGCAGAAGGGACAGGGCCAACAATTCACCCCTCCACTTT.

V and J are TRBV24-1 and TRBJ2-3; D gene unclear. CDR3 length: 13 amino acids. Between the trimmed V and J ends, which lost 7 bases and 2 bases, there was a span of 9 bases. Germline CDR1 and CDR2: KGHDR and SFDVKD. The CDR3 sequence: CATRGRITDTQYF. CDR3 nucleotides: TGTGCCACCAGGGGCAGAATCACAGATACGCAGTATTTT.

V and J are TRBV30 and TRBJ1-2; D not resolved. CDR3 length equals 13 residues. The V end was cut by 2 bases, the J end by 8 bases, with 15 bases between. Germline CDR1 reads GTSNPN; CDR2 reads SVGIG (reference sequence). The CDR3 DNA reads as TGTGCCTGGAGTCTAGACTGGGAGAGGGGCTACACCTTC. Protein sequence: CAWSLDWERGYTF.

The V call is TRBV5-8, the J call TRBJ2-1; TRBD2 matches at 8 bases. CDR3 size: 14 residues. Germline V gives CDR1 SGHTS, CDR2 YDEGEE. V lost 2 bases to trimming and J lost 8 bases; unmatched junction nucleotides: 6. CDR3 sequence: CASSFQREHHEQFF. The DNA for the CDR3 is TGTGCCAGCAGCTTCCAGCGGGAGCACCATGAGCAGTTCTTC.

This clone was seen more than once but under ten times. V and J are TRBV10-3 and TRBJ2-7, with D possibly TRBD1 on 6 matching bases. The germline CDR1 and CDR2 sequences are ENHRY and SYGVKD. This CDR3 comprises 14 residues. The V gene lost 6 bases and the J gene lost 2 bases, with 14 bases spanning the gap. CDR3 DNA: TGTGCCATCAGCTCCTCTACAGGGACCTACGAGCAGTACTTC. This codes for CAISSSTGTYEQYF.

The chain is built from TRBV6-5 and TRBJ2-7; TRBD1 might be the D (6 bases). The germline V gene has CDR1 MNHEY and CDR2 SVGAGI. Trimming removed 5 bases from V and 0 bases from J, with 11 bases in between. The CDR3 extends over 14 amino acids. In DNA, the CDR3 is TGTGCCAGCAGTCCCCGGGACAACTCCTACGAGCAGTACTTC. Amino acids: CASSPRDNSYEQYF.

V usage is TRBV7-2 and J usage is TRBJ2-1, with 8 bases aligning to TRBD2. Per the germline V gene, CDR1 is SGHTA and CDR2 is FQGNSA. This CDR3 has 16 residues. J was trimmed by 1 base and V by 5 bases; bases with no gene match: 7. The CDR3 nucleotides are TGTGCCAGCAGCGGAATCGGGAGGGGGTCCTACAATGAGCAGTTCTTC. Translating it yields CASSGIGRGSYNEQFF.

This clone has a single count. The chain links TRBV19 to TRBJ1-2, with D hard to call. V was trimmed by 5 bases and J by 6 bases, leaving 10 bases between them. Germline V gene sequence: CDR1 LNHDA, CDR2 SQIVND (reference sequence). This CDR3 has 12 amino acids. The CDR3 reads CASSEIQNGYTF. In DNA, the CDR3 is TGTGCCAGTAGTGAGATACAGAATGGCTACACCTTC.

The J gene is TRBJ1-1, the V gene TRBV7-9, with TRBD1 matching 7 bases. CDR1 SEHNR and CDR2 FQNEAQ come from the germline V gene (reference sequence). V trimming: 1 base; J trimming: 4 bases; junction bases outside the gene matches: 3. The CDR3 length is 14 residues. CDR3 region: CASSLERGLTEAFF. CDR3 DNA sequence: TGTGCCAGCAGCTTAGAGAGGGGGCTCACTGAAGCTTTCTTT.